This is a list of T cell receptor beta chains from one sample in a study of vaccination and CD4 T cells after COVID-19. In TCRdb, the PCR reads were re-called with MiXCR into one record per CDR3 protein. The sample has tens of thousands of distinct CDR3 sequences; 49% are singletons. The material was CD4+ T cells from blood, obtained about 7 months after SARS-CoV-2 vaccination. Every receptor here comes from a human donor who had recovered from COVID-19. The CDR3 runs from the conserved cysteine through the conserved F or W. The D gene is left open where the match is weak. Clone size is shown for a subset of rows, as once, few, many or a class of expanded clone.

d_call clone_size j_call v_call cdr3_nt cdr3_aa
NA NA TRBJ2-6 TRBV10-3 TGTGCCATCAGTGAGTCAGGTGGGACTGGGGCCAACGTCCTGACTTTC CAISESGGTGANVLTF
NA NA TRBJ2-5 TRBV7-9 TGTGCCAGCAGCTTTTCTACCGGGCAAGAGACCCAGTACTTC CASSFSTGQETQYF
NA NA TRBJ1-2 TRBV9 TGTGCCAGCAGCGTAGCAGGGCGAGCGGACTATGGCTACACCTTC CASSVAGRADYGYTF
TRBD1 NA TRBJ2-5 TRBV7-2 TGTGCCAGCAGCGCTCACTCAGGGGGACAAGAGACCCAGTACTTC CASSAHSGGQETQYF
NA NA TRBJ2-2 TRBV10-3 TGTGCCATCAGTGACCAGGGGGGAGTTATCGGGGAGCTGTTTTTT CAISDQGGVIGELFF
NA NA TRBJ2-5 TRBV6-5 TGTGCCAGCAGTTACTCTGGCGAGACCCAGTACTTC CASSYSGETQYF
TRBD2 NA TRBJ2-7 TRBV28 TGTGCGTCGCGGGGGAGCGGGGAGGCCGAGCAGTACTTC CASRGSGEAEQYF
TRBD1 NA TRBJ2-5 TRBV7-9 TGTGCCAGCAGCTTCCGACCGGGACAGGGGGATTCGGAGACCCAGTACTTC CASSFRPGQGDSETQYF
NA NA TRBJ2-3 TRBV5-6 TGTGCCAGCAGCTTAAGACCGAAGGGCACAGATACGCAGTATTTT CASSLRPKGTDTQYF
NA few TRBJ2-3 TRBV28 TGTGCCAGCACCGGTGTGGGTCCCGCAGATACGCAGTATTTT CASTGVGPADTQYF
NA NA TRBJ1-1 TRBV18 TGTGCCAGCTCACCAGGACACCTAAACACTGAAGCTTTCTTT CASSPGHLNTEAFF
NA NA TRBJ2-7 TRBV20-1 TGCAGTGTACCGAACAGGGCAACCTACGAGCAGTACTTC CSVPNRATYEQYF
TRBD1 NA TRBJ2-7 TRBV12-3/TRBV12-4 TGTGCCAGCAGTTCGCCGCAGGGGGCTTACGAGCAGTACTTC CASSSPQGAYEQYF
NA NA TRBJ1-2 TRBV29-1 TGCAGCGGTGGGACGGGCGACATAGGGGGCTACACCTTC CSGGTGDIGGYTF
TRBD1 few TRBJ2-3 TRBV4-2 TGTGCCAGCAGCCAAGACAGGGGGAGCACAGATACGCAGTATTTT CASSQDRGSTDTQYF
NA few TRBJ2-1 TRBV4-1 TGCGCCAGCAGCCTTCTCGGGCTTTCCTACAATGAGCAGTTCTTC CASSLLGLSYNEQFF
TRBD2 few TRBJ2-7 TRBV7-6 TGTGCCAGCAGCCAAGTGGCTAGCGGGCCCTACGAGCAGTACTTC CASSQVASGPYEQYF
TRBD1 few TRBJ2-7 TRBV20-1 TGCAGTGCCTGGACAGGGCTTCGTCACGAGCAGTACTTC CSAWTGLRHEQYF
TRBD1 NA TRBJ2-7 TRBV20-1 TGCAGTGCTAGAGATCGACAGGGTTCATACGAGCAGTACTTC CSARDRQGSYEQYF
TRBD2 NA TRBJ2-7 TRBV6-1 TGTGCCAGCAGTGAAAAGGCGGGAGGGCCCGACGAGCAGTACTTC CASSEKAGGPDEQYF
TRBD2 NA TRBJ2-7 TRBV7-9 TGTGCCAGCAGCTCCCGGACTAGCCCTACCTACGAGCAGTACTTC CASSSRTSPTYEQYF
TRBD2 NA TRBJ2-1 TRBV20-1 TGCAGTGCACGGGAGGGACGGAGGAGCGGGTTCTTC CSAREGRRSGFF